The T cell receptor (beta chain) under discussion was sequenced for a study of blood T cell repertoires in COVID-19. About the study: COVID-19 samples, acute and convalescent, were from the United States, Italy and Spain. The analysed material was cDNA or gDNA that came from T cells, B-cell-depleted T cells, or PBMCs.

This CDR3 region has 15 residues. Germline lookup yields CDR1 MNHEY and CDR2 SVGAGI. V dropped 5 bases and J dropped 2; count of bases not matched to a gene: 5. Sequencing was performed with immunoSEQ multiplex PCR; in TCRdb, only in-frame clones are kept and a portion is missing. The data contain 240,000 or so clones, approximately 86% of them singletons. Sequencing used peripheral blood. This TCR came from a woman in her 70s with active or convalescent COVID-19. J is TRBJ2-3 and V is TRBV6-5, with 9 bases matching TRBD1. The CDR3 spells CASSLQGAPTDTQYF. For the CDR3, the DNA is TGTGCCAGCAGTCTACAGGGGGCCCCCACAGATACGCAGTATTTT.